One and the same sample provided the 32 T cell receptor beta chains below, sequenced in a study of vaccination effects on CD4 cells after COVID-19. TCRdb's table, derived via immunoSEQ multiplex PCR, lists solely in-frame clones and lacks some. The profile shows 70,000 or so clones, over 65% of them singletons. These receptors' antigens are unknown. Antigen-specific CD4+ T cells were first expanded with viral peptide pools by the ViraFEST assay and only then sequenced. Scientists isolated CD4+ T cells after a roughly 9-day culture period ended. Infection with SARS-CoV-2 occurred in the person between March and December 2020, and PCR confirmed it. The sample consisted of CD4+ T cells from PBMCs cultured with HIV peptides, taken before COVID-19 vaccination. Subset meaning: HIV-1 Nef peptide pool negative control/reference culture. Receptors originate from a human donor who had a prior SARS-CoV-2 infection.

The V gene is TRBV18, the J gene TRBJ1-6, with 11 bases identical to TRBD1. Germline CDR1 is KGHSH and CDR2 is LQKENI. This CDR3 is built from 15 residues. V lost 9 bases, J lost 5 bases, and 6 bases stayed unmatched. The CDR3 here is CASERTGGNNSPLHF. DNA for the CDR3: TGTGCCAGTGAGCGGACAGGGGGCAATAATTCACCCCTCCACTTT.

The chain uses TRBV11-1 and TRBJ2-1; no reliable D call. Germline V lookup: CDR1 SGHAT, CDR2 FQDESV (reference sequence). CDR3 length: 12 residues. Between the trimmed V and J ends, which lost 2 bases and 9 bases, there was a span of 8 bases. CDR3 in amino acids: CASSLSGIEQFF. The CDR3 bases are TGTGCCAGCAGCTTATCAGGTATTGAGCAGTTCTTC.

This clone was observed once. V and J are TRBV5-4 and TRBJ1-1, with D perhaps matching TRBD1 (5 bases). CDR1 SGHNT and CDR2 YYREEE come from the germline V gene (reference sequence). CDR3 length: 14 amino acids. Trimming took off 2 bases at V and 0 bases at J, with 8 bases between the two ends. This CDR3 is CASSFPGMNTEAFF. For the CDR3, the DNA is TGTGCCAGCAGCTTCCCAGGGATGAACACTGAAGCTTTCTTT.

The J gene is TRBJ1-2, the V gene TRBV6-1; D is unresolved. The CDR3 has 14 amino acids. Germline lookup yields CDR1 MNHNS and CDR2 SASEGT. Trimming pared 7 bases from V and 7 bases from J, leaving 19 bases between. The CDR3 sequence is CASTQEGAAPGYTF. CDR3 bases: TGTGCCAGCACCCAGGAGGGTGCCGCACCTGGCTACACCTTC.

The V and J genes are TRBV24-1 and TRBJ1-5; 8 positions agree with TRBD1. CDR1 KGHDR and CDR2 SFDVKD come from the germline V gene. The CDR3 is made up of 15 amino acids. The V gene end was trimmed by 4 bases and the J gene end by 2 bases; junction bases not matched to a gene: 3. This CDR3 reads CATSDAGQGNQPQHF. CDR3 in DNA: TGTGCCACCAGTGACGCGGGACAGGGCAATCAGCCCCAGCATTTT.

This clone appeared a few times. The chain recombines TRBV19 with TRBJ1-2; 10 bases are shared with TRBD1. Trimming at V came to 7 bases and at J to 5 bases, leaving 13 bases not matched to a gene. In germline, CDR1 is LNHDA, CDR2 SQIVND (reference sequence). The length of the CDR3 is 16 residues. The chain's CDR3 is CASNPGTGVLGYGYTF. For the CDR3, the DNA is TGTGCCAGTAACCCCGGGACAGGGGTTTTAGGGTATGGCTACACCTTC.

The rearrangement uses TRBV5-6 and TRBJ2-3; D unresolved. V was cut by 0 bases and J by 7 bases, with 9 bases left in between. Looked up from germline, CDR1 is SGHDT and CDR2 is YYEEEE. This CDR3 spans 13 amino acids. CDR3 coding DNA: TGTGCCAGCAGCTTGGCCCGTCGGCATACGCAGTATTTT. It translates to CASSLARRHTQYF.

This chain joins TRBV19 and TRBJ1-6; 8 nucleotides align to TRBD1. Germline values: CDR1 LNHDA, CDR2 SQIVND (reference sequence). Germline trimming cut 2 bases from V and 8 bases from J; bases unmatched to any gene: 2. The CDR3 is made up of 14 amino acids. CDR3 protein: CASSIQGADSPLHF. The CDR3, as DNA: TGTGCCAGTAGTATACAGGGGGCAGATTCACCCCTCCACTTT.

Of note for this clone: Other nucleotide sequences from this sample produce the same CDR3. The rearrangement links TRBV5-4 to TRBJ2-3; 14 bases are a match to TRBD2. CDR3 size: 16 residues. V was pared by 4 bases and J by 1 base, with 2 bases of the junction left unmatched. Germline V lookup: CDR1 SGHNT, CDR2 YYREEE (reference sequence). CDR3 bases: TGTGCCAGCAGCACGGGACTAGCGGGGGGCACAGATACGCAGTATTTT. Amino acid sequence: CASSTGLAGGTDTQYF.

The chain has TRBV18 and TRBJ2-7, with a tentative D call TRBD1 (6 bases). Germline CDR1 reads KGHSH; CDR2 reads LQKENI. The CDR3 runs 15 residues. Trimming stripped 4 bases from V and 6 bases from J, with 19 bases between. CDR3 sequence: CASSRESRRGREQYF. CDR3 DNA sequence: TGTGCCAGCTCACGCGAAAGTCGCAGGGGACGCGAGCAGTACTTC.

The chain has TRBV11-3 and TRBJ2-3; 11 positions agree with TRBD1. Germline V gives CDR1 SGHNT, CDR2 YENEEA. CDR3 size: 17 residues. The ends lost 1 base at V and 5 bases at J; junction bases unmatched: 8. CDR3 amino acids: CASSLARGQGAGDTQYF. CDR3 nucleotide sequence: TGTGCCAGCAGCTTAGCCAGAGGACAGGGGGCCGGAGATACGCAGTATTTT.

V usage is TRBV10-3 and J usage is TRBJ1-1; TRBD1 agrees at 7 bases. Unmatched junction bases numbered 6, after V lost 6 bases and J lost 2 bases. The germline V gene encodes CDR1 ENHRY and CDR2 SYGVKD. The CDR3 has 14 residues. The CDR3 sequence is CAIRPTGPNTEAFF. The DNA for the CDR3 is TGTGCCATCAGGCCGACAGGGCCCAACACTGAAGCTTTCTTT.

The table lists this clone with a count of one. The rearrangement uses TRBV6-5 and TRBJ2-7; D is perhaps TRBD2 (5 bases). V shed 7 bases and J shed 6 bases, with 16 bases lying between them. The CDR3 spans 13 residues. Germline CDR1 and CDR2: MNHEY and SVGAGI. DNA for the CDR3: TGTGCCAGCAATTCGGGTGGAGGCAGCGAGCAGTACTTC. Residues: CASNSGGGSEQYF.

This CDR3 is CASRLAGPSSYEQYF. In nucleotides, the CDR3 is TGTGCCAGCAGGCTAGCGGGGCCTAGCTCCTACGAGCAGTACTTC. V usage is TRBV6-6 and J usage is TRBJ2-7; 9 nucleotides line up with TRBD2. CDR1 is MNHNY and CDR2 is SVGAGI in the germline V gene (reference sequence). After removal of 6 bases from V and 0 bases from J, the junction contained 6 bases not matched to a gene. The CDR3 has 15 residues.

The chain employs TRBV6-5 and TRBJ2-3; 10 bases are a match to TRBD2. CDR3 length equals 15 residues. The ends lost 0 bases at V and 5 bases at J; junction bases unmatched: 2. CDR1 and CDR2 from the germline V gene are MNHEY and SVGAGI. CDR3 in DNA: TGTGCCAGCAGTTACTCGCTAGCGGGGGAAGATACGCAGTATTTT. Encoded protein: CASSYSLAGEDTQYF.

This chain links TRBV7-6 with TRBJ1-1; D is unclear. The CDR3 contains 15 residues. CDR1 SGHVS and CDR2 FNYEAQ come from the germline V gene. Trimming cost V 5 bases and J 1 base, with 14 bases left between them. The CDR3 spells CASSPRQRRNTEAFF. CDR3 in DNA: TGTGCCAGCAGCCCCCGACAACGCCGGAACACTGAAGCTTTCTTT.

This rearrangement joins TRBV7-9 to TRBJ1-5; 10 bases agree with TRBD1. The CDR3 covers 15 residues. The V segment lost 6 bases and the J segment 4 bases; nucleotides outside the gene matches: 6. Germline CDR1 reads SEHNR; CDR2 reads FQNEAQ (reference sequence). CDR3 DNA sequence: TGTGCCAGCAGTCTCGGGACAGGGGCTAATCAGCCCCAGCATTTT. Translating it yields CASSLGTGANQPQHF. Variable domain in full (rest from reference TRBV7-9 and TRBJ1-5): DTGVSQNPRHKITKRGQNVTFRCDPISEHNRLYWYRQTLGQGPEFLTYFQNEAQLEKSRLLSDRFSAERPKGSFSTLEIQRTEQGDSAMYLCASSLGTGANQPQHFGDGTRLSIL.

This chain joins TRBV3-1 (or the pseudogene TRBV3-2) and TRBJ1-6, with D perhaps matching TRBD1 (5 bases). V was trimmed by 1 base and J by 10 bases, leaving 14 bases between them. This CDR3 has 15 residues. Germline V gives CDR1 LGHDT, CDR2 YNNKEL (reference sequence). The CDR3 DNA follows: TGTGCCAGCAGCCAAGTGGTGCTAGGGGCCTCACCCCTCCACTTT. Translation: CASSQVVLGASPLHF.

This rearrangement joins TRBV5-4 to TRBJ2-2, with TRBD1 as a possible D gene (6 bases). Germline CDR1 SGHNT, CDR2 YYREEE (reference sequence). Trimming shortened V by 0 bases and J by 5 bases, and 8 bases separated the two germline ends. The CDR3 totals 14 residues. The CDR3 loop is CASSLGGLTGELFF. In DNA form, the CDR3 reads TGTGCCAGCAGCTTGGGGGGGCTAACCGGGGAGCTGTTTTTT.

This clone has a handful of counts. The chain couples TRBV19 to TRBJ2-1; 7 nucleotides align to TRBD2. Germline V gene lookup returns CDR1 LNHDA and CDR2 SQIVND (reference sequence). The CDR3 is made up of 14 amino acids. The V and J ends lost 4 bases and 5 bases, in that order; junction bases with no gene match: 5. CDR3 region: CASSTAGPNNEQFF. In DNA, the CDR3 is TGTGCCAGTAGTACAGCGGGACCCAACAATGAGCAGTTCTTC.

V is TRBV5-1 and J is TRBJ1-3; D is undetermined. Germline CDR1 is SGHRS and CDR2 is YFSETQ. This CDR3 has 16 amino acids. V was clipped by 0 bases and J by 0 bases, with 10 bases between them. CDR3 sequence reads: CASSLDIGSSGNTIYF. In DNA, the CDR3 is TGCGCCAGCAGCTTGGATATCGGGAGCTCTGGAAACACCATATATTTT.

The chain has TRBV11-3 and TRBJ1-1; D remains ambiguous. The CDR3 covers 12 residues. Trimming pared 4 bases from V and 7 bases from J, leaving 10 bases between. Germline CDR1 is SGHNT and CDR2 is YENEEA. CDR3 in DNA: TGTGCCAGCAGCTCGGAGGAGTTTGAAGCTTTCTTT. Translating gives CASSSEEFEAFF.

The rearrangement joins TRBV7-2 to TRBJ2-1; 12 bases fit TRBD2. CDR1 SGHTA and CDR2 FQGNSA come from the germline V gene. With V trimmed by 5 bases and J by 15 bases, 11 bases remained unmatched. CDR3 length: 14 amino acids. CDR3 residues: CASSRTSGGIGPFF. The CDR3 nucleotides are TGTGCCAGCAGCAGAACTAGCGGGGGGATCGGGCCGTTCTTC. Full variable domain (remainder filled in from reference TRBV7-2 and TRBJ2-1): GAGVSQSPSNKVTEKGKDVELRCDPISGHTALYWYRQSLGQGLEFLIYFQGNSAPDKSGLPSDRFSAERTGGSVSTLTIQRTQQEDSAVYLCASSRTSGGIGPFFGPGTRLTVL.

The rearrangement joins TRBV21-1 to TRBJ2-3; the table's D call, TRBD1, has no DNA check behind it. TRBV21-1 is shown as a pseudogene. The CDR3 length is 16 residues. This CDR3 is CASSKNWDTSTDTQYF. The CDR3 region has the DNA TGTGCCAGCAGCAAGAACTGGGACACTAGCACAGATACGCAGTATTTT.

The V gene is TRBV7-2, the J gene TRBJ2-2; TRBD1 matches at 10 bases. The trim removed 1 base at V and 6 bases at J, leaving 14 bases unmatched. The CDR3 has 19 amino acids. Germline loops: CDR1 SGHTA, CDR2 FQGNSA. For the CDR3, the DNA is TGTGCCAGCAGCTTAGAGTCCCGGTTCGGACAGGGGGTCCCCGGGGAGCTGTTTTTT. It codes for CASSLESRFGQGVPGELFF.

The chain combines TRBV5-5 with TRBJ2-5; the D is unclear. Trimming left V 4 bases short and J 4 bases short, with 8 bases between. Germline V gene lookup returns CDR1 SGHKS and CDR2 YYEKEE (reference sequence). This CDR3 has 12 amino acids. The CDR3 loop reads CASSPGTETQYF. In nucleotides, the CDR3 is TGTGCCAGCAGCCCAGGTACAGAGACCCAGTACTTC.

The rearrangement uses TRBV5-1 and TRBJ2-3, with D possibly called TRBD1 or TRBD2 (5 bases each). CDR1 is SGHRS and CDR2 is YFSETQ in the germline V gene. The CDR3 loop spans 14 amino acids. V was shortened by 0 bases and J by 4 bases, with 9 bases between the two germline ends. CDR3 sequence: CASSLAGDADTQYF. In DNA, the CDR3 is TGCGCCAGCAGCTTGGCCGGGGACGCAGATACGCAGTATTTT.

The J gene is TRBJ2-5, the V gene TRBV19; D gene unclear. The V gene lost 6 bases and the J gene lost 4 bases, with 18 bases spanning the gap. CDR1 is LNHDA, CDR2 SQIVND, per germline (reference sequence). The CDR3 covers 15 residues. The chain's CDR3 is CASRSEGRRIETQYF. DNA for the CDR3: TGTGCCAGTAGAAGTGAAGGTAGAAGGATAGAGACCCAGTACTTC.

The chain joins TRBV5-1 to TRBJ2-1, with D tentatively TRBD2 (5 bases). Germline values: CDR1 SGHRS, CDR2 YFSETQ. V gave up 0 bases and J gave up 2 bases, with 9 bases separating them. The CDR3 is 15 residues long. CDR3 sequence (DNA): TGCGCCAGCAGCTTGGGAGGGAAAGCCTACAATGAGCAGTTCTTC. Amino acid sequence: CASSLGGKAYNEQFF.

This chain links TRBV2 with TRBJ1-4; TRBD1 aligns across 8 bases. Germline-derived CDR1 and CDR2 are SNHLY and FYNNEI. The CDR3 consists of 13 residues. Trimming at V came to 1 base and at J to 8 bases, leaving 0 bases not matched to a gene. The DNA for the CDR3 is TGTGCCAGCAGTGAAGACAGGGGGGAAAAACTGTTTTTT. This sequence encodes CASSEDRGEKLFF.

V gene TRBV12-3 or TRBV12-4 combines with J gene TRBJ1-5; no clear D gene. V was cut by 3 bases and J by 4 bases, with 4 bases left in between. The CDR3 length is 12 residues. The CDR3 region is CASSLGNQPQHF. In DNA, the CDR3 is TGTGCCAGCAGTTTGGGGAATCAGCCCCAGCATTTT.

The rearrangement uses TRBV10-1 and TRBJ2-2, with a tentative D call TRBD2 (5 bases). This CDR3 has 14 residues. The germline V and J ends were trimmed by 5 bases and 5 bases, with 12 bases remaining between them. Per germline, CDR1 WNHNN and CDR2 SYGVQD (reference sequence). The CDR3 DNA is TGCGCCAGCAGTCGATGGGAGTGGACCGGGGAGCTGTTTTTT. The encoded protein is CASSRWEWTGELFF.